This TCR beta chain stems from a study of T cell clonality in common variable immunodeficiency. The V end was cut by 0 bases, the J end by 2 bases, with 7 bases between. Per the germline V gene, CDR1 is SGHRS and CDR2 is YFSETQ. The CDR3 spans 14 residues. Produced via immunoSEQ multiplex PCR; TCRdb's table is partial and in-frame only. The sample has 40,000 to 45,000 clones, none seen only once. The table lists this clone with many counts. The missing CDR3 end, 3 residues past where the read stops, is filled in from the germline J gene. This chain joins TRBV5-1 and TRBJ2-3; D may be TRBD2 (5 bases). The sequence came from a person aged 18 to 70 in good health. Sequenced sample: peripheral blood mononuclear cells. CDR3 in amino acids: CASSLVGVTDTQYF. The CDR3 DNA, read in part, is TGCGCCAGCAGCTTGGTCGGGGTCACAGATACG.